One and the same sample provided the 15 T cell receptor beta chains below, sequenced in a study of Ad26.COV2.S vaccination and SARS-CoV-2 variants. Sequenced by immunoSEQ multiplex PCR; TCRdb stores in-frame clones only, minus some. This sample has 350,000 to 400,000 clones, with approximately 90% found just once. The treatment was: over 15 received Ad26.COV2.S at low or high dose, single or two shots; 5 received placebo; per-sample allocation not given. Day 63 following the first vaccine or placebo injection was when the samples were taken. Sequencing used peripheral blood, obtained in a trial of Ad26.COV2.S vaccine versus placebo. These receptors were taken from a person between 18 and 65 years old who received the Ad26.COV2.S COVID-19 vaccine or a placebo.

The chain carries TRBV6-2 or TRBV6-3 and TRBJ2-1, with unresolved D. The CDR3 contains 17 residues. In germline, CDR1 is MNHEY, CDR2 SVGEGT. Trimming left V 2 bases short and J 3 bases short, with 17 bases between. The CDR3 protein is CASSYPVSDKVYNEQFF. Here the CDR3 DNA reads TGTGCCAGCAGTTACCCGGTTTCTGATAAAGTCTACAATGAGCAGTTCTTC.

This chain's CDR3 is CASSLYGRDTEAFF. In nucleotides, the CDR3 is TGTGCCAGCAGCTTATACGGAAGAGACACTGAAGCTTTCTTT. The chain recombines TRBV11-2 with TRBJ1-1, with D unclear. Trimming took 2 bases from V and 3 from J, leaving 10 bases between them. The CDR3 spans 14 residues. Germline V gene lookup returns CDR1 SGHAT and CDR2 FQNNGV. The full variable domain, its missing parts supplied by reference TRBV11-2 and TRBJ1-1, is EAGVAQSPRYKIIEKRQSVAFWCNPISGHATLYWYQQILGQGPKLLIQFQNNGVVDDSQLPKDRFSAERLKGVDSTLKIQPAKLEDSAVYLCASSLYGRDTEAFFGQGTRLTVV.

The chain is built from TRBV5-6 and TRBJ2-1; D gene unclear. This CDR3 is 14 amino acids long. Trimming removed 5 bases from V and 4 bases from J, with 13 bases in between. CDR1 and CDR2 from the germline V gene are SGHDT and YYEEEE. CDR3 sequence: CASSLPALYNEQFF. DNA of the CDR3: TGTGCCAGCAGTCTGCCCGCACTGTACAATGAGCAGTTCTTC.

The V and J genes are TRBV18 and TRBJ1-3; no firm D call. Germline CDR1 and CDR2: KGHSH and LQKENI. The V gene lost 3 bases and the J gene lost 1 base, with 7 bases spanning the gap. This CDR3 has 14 amino acids. The CDR3 reads CASSPRDSGNTIYF. In nucleotides, the CDR3 is TGTGCCAGCTCACCGAGAGATTCTGGAAACACCATATATTTT.

The genes are TRBV5-1 and TRBJ1-1, with D possibly matching TRBD1 (5 bases). Trimming stripped 5 bases from V and 5 bases from J, with 16 bases between. This CDR3 contains 14 residues. The germline V gene encodes CDR1 SGHRS and CDR2 YFSETQ. CDR3 protein: CASRLDSWGTEAFF. DNA for the CDR3: TGCGCCAGCAGGTTAGACAGTTGGGGGACTGAAGCTTTCTTT. The complete variable domain, with remaining parts taken from reference TRBV5-1 and TRBJ1-1, reads KAGVTQTPRYLIKTRGQQVTLSCSPISGHRSVSWYQQTPGQGLQFLFEYFSETQRNKGNFPGRFSGRQFSNSRSEMNVSTLELGDSALYLCASRLDSWGTEAFFGQGTRLTVV.

The chain couples TRBV6-5 to TRBJ2-3, with D unresolved. The V end lost 6 bases, the J end lost 4 bases, and 14 bases lay between the germline ends. The CDR3 loop spans 14 amino acids. Germline lookup yields CDR1 MNHEY and CDR2 SVGAGI. The DNA of the CDR3 is TGTGCCAGCAGAGTCGAATGGGGATCAGATACGCAGTATTTT. It encodes CASRVEWGSDTQYF.

The chain employs TRBV19 and TRBJ2-7, with TRBD2 identical over 10 bases. With V trimmed by 5 bases and J by 13 bases, 14 bases remained unmatched. The germline CDR1 and CDR2 sequences are LNHDA and SQIVND (reference sequence). This CDR3 region has 14 residues. CDR3 in DNA: TGTGCCAGTAGTGAGACTAGCGGGCCGGGCGTTTTTTACTTC. This encodes CASSETSGPGVFYF.

The genes are TRBV5-4 and TRBJ1-3; D ambiguous. Germline V gene lookup returns CDR1 SGHNT and CDR2 YYREEE (reference sequence). V was clipped by 8 bases and J by 0 bases, with 15 bases between them. The CDR3 totals 15 residues. The CDR3 reads CASSFGPYSGNTIYF. CDR3 nucleotide sequence: TGTGCCAGTAGTTTCGGGCCCTACTCTGGAAACACCATATATTTT. The entire variable domain, with the rest obtained from reference TRBV5-4 and TRBJ1-3, is as follows: ETGVTQSPTHLIKTRGQQVTLRCSSQSGHNTVSWYQQALGQGPQFIFQYYREEENGRGNFPPRFSGLQFPNYSSELNVNALELDDSALYLCASSFGPYSGNTIYFGEGSWLTVV.

V and J are TRBV19 and TRBJ2-3, with 11 bases that match TRBD2. The trim removed 5 bases at V and 6 bases at J, leaving 4 bases unmatched. The CDR3 consists of 14 residues. Germline V gene lookup returns CDR1 LNHDA and CDR2 SQIVND (reference sequence). CDR3 protein: CASSVAGGVDTQYF. The CDR3 DNA follows: TGTGCCAGTAGTGTAGCGGGGGGGGTGGATACGCAGTATTTT.

The chain employs TRBV27 and TRBJ2-7; perhaps TRBD2 as D (6 bases). Germline V gene lookup returns CDR1 MNHEY and CDR2 SMNVEV (reference sequence). The CDR3 has 14 residues. V was pared by 4 bases and J by 7 bases, with 17 bases between. CDR3 in DNA: TGTGCCAGCAGTTCGGCGGCGGGGTTTGGAGAGCAGTACTTC. Its translation is CASSSAAGFGEQYF.

CDR3 region: CASSQGLAGSTDTQYF. The CDR3, as DNA: TGCGCCAGCAGCCAGGGACTAGCGGGAAGTACAGATACGCAGTATTTT. The chain employs TRBV4-3 and TRBJ2-3, with TRBD2 identical over 13 bases. The CDR3 is 16 amino acids. V lost 3 bases and J lost 3; bases outside the gene matches: 3. Germline assignment: CDR1 LGHNA and CDR2 YSLEER.

V and J are TRBV10-3 and TRBJ1-3, with D hard to call. The germline gives CDR1 ENHRY, CDR2 SYGVKD. With 3 bases removed from V and 3 bases from J, the gap between germline ends came to 9 bases. This CDR3 has 14 amino acids. The CDR3 spells CAISDGRFGNTIYF. The CDR3 DNA follows: TGTGCCATCAGTGATGGACGTTTTGGAAACACCATATATTTT.

V and J are TRBV12-3 or TRBV12-4 and TRBJ1-1; D unresolved. The CDR3 contains 13 residues. V dropped 2 bases and J dropped 0 bases, with 4 bases sitting between them. The DNA for the CDR3 is TGTGCCAGCAGTTTAATAGTGAACACTGAAGCTTTCTTT. Protein product: CASSLIVNTEAFF.

The V and J genes are TRBV5-6 and TRBJ2-7; 9 nucleotides align to TRBD1. Germline-derived CDR1 and CDR2 are SGHDT and YYEEEE. Trimming took 0 bases from V and 5 from J; bases not matched to a gene: 3. The CDR3 loop spans 14 amino acids. CDR3 sequence (DNA): TGTGCCAGCAGCTTGGGGGACAGGGACCACGAGCAGTACTTC. Amino acid sequence: CASSLGDRDHEQYF.

This clone was recorded a few times. This sequence joins TRBV11-2 and TRBJ2-1; TRBD2 agrees at 7 bases. Trimming took 5 bases from V and 7 from J; bases not matched to a gene: 11. Germline V gives CDR1 SGHAT, CDR2 FQNNGV. This CDR3 is 15 amino acids long. The CDR3 DNA follows: TGTGCCAGCAGCCCGGGGACTATCACTTTGAATGAGCAGTTCTTC. This sequence encodes CASSPGTITLNEQFF.